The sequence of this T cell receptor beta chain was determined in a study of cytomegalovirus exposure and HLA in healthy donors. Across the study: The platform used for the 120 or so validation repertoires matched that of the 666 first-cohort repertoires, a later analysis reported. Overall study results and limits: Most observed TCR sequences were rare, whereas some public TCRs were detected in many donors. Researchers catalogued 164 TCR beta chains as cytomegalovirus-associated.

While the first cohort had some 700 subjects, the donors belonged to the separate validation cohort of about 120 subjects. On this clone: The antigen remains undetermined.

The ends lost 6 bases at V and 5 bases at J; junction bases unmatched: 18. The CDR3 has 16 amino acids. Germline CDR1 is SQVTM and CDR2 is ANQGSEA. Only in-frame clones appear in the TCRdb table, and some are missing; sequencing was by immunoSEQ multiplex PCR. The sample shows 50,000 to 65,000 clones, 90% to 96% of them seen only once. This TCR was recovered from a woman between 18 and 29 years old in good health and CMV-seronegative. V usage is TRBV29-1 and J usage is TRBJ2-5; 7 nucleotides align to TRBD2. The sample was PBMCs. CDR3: CSVPASGATGGETQYF. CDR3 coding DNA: TGCAGCGTCCCGGCATCCGGGGCGACCGGGGGGGAGACCCAGTACTTC.